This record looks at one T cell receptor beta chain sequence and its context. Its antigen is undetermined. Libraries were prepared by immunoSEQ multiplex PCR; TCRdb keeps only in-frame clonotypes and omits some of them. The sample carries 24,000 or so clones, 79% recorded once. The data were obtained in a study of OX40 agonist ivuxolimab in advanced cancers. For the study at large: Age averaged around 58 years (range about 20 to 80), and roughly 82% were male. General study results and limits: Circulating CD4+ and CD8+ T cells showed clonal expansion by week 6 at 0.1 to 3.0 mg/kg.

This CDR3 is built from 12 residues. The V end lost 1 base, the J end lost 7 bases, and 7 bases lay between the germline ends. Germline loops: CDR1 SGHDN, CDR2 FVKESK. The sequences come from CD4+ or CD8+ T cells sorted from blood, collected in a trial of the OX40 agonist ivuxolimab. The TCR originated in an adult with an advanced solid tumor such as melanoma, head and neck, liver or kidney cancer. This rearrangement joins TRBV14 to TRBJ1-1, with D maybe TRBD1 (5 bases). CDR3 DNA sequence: TGTGCCAGCAGCCAAGCCACAGGTGAAGCTTTCTTT. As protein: CASSQATGEAFF. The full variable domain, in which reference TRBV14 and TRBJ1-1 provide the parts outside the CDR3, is EAGVTQFPSHSVIEKGQTVTLRCDPISGHDNLYWYRRVMGKEIKFLLHFVKESKQDESGMPNNRFLAERTGGTYSTLKVQPAELEDSGVYFCASSQATGEAFFGQGTRLTVV.